Listed here is a single T cell receptor beta chain. The read ends 3 residues before the CDR3 terminus; that terminus is restored from the germline J gene. Sequenced by immunoSEQ multiplex PCR; TCRdb stores in-frame clones only, minus some. The sample holds 20,000 to 25,000 clones. The sample originates from a study of T cells in women clearing cervical HPV infection. The ends lost 3 bases at V and 7 bases at J; junction bases unmatched: 13. This CDR3 region has 16 residues. Germline CDR1 is SGHVS and CDR2 is FNYEAQ. The V and J genes are TRBV7-6 and TRBJ1-1; 8 nucleotides align to TRBD1. The origin of this receptor is a woman aged 18-69 years with a cervical HPV16 infection that either progressed to CIN3+ or cleared (not recorded which). Material for sequencing was blood buffy coat. The CDR3 DNA, read in part, is TGTGCCAGCAGCTTCCTCCGCCCGACAGGGGAAGGTGAA. Its translation is CASSFLRPTGEGE. In full, the CDR3 reads CASSFLRPTGEGEAFF.